These 16 T cell receptor beta chains came from one sample sequenced in a study of tumor-infiltrating lymphocytes in localized non-small cell lung cancer. Libraries were prepared by immunoSEQ multiplex PCR; TCRdb keeps only in-frame clonotypes and omits some of them. There are roughly 13,000 clones in the sample; about two thirds occur only once, and 22% lies in the top ten. The sequenced material came from uninvolved lung tissue not adjacent to the tumor. The receptor set was obtained from a human donor with non-small cell lung cancer.

This chain joins TRBV7-9 and TRBJ1-1; 7 nucleotides agree with TRBD1. V was pared by 7 bases and J by 1 base, with 6 bases of the junction left unmatched. CDR1 is SEHNR, CDR2 FQNEAQ, per germline (reference sequence). The CDR3 has 14 residues. CDR3 residues: CASTRQGTNTEAFF. For the CDR3, the DNA is TGTGCCAGCACTCGACAGGGCACGAACACTGAAGCTTTCTTT.

The chain links TRBV2 to TRBJ1-2; 7 nucleotides match TRBD1. V lost 5 bases to trimming and J lost 6 bases; unmatched junction nucleotides: 3. Germline V gene sequence: CDR1 SNHLY, CDR2 FYNNEI. The CDR3 is 12 amino acids. The CDR3 DNA follows: TGTGCCAGCAGTCTACAGGGGAATGGCTACACCTTC. It encodes CASSLQGNGYTF.

V gene TRBV5-8 combines with J gene TRBJ1-6; D gene unclear. The V end lost 0 bases, the J end lost 0 bases, and 10 bases lay between the germline ends. This CDR3 region has 17 residues. CDR1 is SGHTS, CDR2 YDEGEE, per germline. The CDR3 loop is CASSLVVGSSYNSPLHF. CDR3 sequence (DNA): TGTGCCAGCAGCTTGGTTGTTGGAAGCTCCTATAATTCACCCCTCCACTTT.

The chain is built from TRBV25-1 and TRBJ2-7; 7 bases agree with TRBD1. After removal of 6 bases from V and 9 bases from J, the junction contained 5 bases not matched to a gene. In germline, CDR1 is MGHDK, CDR2 SYGVNS. The CDR3 is 11 residues long. As DNA, the CDR3 is TGTGCCAGCAGCGAGGGGGCGGCGCAGTACTTC. Protein: CASSEGAAQYF.

The V gene is TRBV30, the J gene TRBJ2-5; a weak D match, TRBD1 (6 bases). Per the germline V gene, CDR1 is GTSNPN and CDR2 is SVGIG (reference sequence). Trimming took off 1 base at V and 1 base at J, with 10 bases between the two ends. This CDR3 is 14 amino acids long. CDR3 in amino acids: CAWSGFRGQETQYF. The CDR3 DNA sequence: TGTGCCTGGAGTGGGTTCAGGGGCCAAGAGACCCAGTACTTC.

The rearrangement links TRBV19 to TRBJ2-2; D unclear. V lost 5 bases and J lost 0, with 7 bases in between. The CDR3 loop spans 14 amino acids. CDR1 and CDR2 (germline): LNHDA, SQIVND (reference sequence). The CDR3 nucleotides are TGTGCCAGTAGTCCACGAGCGAACACCGGGGAGCTGTTTTTT. Translating gives CASSPRANTGELFF.

This chain joins TRBV9 and TRBJ1-1; TRBD1 is a possible D gene (5 bases). The V and J ends lost 4 bases and 0 bases respectively, with 16 bases between them. The CDR3 consists of 16 residues. The V gene's germline CDR1 is SGDLS and CDR2 YYNGEE. The CDR3: CASSLDGAIVNTEAFF. CDR3 DNA: TGTGCCAGCAGCCTAGACGGGGCAATAGTGAACACTGAAGCTTTCTTT.

J is TRBJ2-3 and V is TRBV6-1, with 9 positions matching TRBD2. The CDR3 length is 14 residues. Germline trimming cut 11 bases from V and 4 bases from J; bases unmatched to any gene: 10. Germline lookup yields CDR1 MNHNS and CDR2 SASEGT. CDR3 nucleotides: TGTGCCGTTTCGGCGGGGGGGGGACCAGATACGCAGTATTTT. Residues: CAVSAGGGPDTQYF.

V is TRBV5-1 and J is TRBJ2-7; 9 bases are a match to TRBD1. The CDR3 consists of 15 residues. V shed 3 bases, J shed 4 bases, and the junction held 8 bases outside the gene matches. From germline, CDR1 is SGHRS and CDR2 YFSETQ. DNA for the CDR3: TGCGCCAGCAGCTGGGGGACAGGGTTTGTATACGAGCAGTACTTC. As protein: CASSWGTGFVYEQYF.

The rearrangement uses TRBV2 and TRBJ1-2; D gene uncertain. The germline V gene encodes CDR1 SNHLY and CDR2 FYNNEI. The CDR3 runs to 12 residues. With 4 bases removed from V and 8 bases from J, the gap between germline ends came to 11 bases. CDR3 sequence (DNA): TGTGCCAGCAGTGGTGGCGGGCCGGGCTACACCTTC. Its translation: CASSGGGPGYTF.

This clone was recorded once. The chain has TRBV28 and TRBJ1-6; the D is unclear. This CDR3 comprises 11 residues. Trimming shortened V by 6 bases and J by 11 bases, and 8 bases separated the two germline ends. Germline loops: CDR1 MDHEN, CDR2 SYDVKM. The DNA of the CDR3 is TGTGCCAGCAGACATGGGACACCCCTCCACTTT. Residues: CASRHGTPLHF.

In its sample, this clone was seen a few times. This chain links TRBV5-6 with TRBJ2-1, with 8 nucleotides matching TRBD1. Per the germline V gene, CDR1 is SGHDT and CDR2 is YYEEEE. V shed 0 bases and J 3 bases; nucleotides not matched to a gene: 2. The CDR3 covers 15 residues. The CDR3 DNA follows: TGTGCCAGCAGCTTGGGTGGACAGGGCTACAATGAGCAGTTCTTC. Translating gives CASSLGGQGYNEQFF.

This clone has a single count. The rearrangement uses TRBV7-2 and TRBJ2-7, with 7 nucleotides matching TRBD2. The germline CDR1 and CDR2 sequences are SGHTA and FQGNSA. J lost 3 bases, V lost 5 bases, and 7 bases had no gene match. CDR3 length equals 14 residues. CDR3 bases: TGTGCCAGCAGCGTGGGGGGGGGAGACTACGAGCAGTACTTC. Translation: CASSVGGGDYEQYF.

The chain carries TRBV7-9 and TRBJ1-2; perhaps TRBD1 as D (6 bases). The CDR3 loop spans 14 amino acids. The germline gives CDR1 SEHNR, CDR2 FQNEAQ (reference sequence). Trimming removed 5 bases from V and 2 bases from J, with 12 bases in between. The CDR3 DNA reads as TGTGCCAGCAGCCTATCCGGGACAAACTATGGCTACACCTTC. Amino acid sequence: CASSLSGTNYGYTF.

The chain uses TRBV5-4 and TRBJ2-3; 13 nucleotides align to TRBD2. Germline V gives CDR1 SGHNT, CDR2 YYREEE (reference sequence). The CDR3 extends over 17 amino acids. Losses at the gene ends were 0 bases for V and 6 bases for J; bases not matched to a gene: 7. CDR3 residues: CASSLGTSGGRWDTQYF. For the CDR3, the DNA is TGTGCCAGCAGCTTGGGGACTAGCGGGGGTCGGTGGGATACGCAGTATTTT.

This clone is labeled as medium-sized (0.01 to 0.1%). CDR3 sequence: CACSTGGAYNEQFF. The CDR3 DNA is TGTGCCTGCTCAACAGGGGGCGCATACAATGAGCAGTTCTTC. The chain has TRBV19 and TRBJ2-1; TRBD1 aligns across 9 bases. J was trimmed by 4 bases and V by 11 bases; bases with no gene match: 9. The CDR3 length is 14 residues. Per germline, CDR1 LNHDA and CDR2 SQIVND (reference sequence).